This T cell receptor (beta chain) was sequenced in a study of T-cell memory formation after mild COVID-19. Turning to the study itself: The study found TCR clusters largely donor specific. Study findings and constraints: Within pre-infection memory, some responding clones were found, suggesting cross-reactive memory joined.

TCRdb re-called the 5' RACE reads with MiXCR, one entry per CDR3 protein. Counted here are 550,000 to 650,000 distinct CDR3 sequences, approximately 15% occurring once; the ten biggest clones make up approximately 8.1%. Concerning this clonotype itself: The antigen remains unidentified.

This TCR derives from an adult woman who had mild COVID-19 (a few samples of this study predate the infection). Cell type and time point are not known. Sequenced sample: PBMCs or a T cell subset sorted from them (not recorded which).

This CDR3 is CASSLQDQPQHF. In DNA, the CDR3 is TGTGCCAGCAGCCTGCAAGATCAGCCCCAGCATTTT. The V and J genes are TRBV3-1 and TRBJ1-5, with D uncertain. V was shortened by 4 bases and J by 5 bases, with 6 bases between the two germline ends. The CDR3 sequence is 12 residues long. CDR1 is LGHDT, CDR2 YNNKEL, per germline (reference sequence).